This T cell receptor beta chain was documented in a study of cytotoxic CD8 clonotypes in ibrutinib-treated CLL. This table comes from immunoSEQ multiplex PCR, and its TCRdb copy is limited to in-frame clones, with some not included. Of around 97,000 clones in the sample, 70% to 80% were seen once. Germline CDR1 is SGHRS and CDR2 is YFSETQ. Trimming cost V 2 bases and J 7 bases; bases outside gene matches: 4. CDR3 length: 15 residues. The J gene is TRBJ1-6, the V gene TRBV5-1, with 9 bases that match TRBD1. This material consisted of PBMCs, taken after 12 months of ibrutinib treatment. The sequence derives from a human donor with chronic lymphocytic leukemia. Here the CDR3 reads CASSLWDRENSPLHF. CDR3 nucleotides: TGCGCCAGCAGCTTATGGGACAGGGAGAATTCACCCCTCCACTTT.